This T cell receptor (beta chain) was documented in a study of blood T cells in healthy people across ages. The CDR3 contains 17 residues. V was shortened by 2 bases and J by 4 bases, with 20 bases between the two germline ends. Germline values: CDR1 MNHEY, CDR2 SVGAGI. Next came a second PCR, run for 7 to 11 cycles, which used a sample-barcoded 5' primer along with a J-beta primer mix. TCRdb independently ran MiXCR on the 5' RACE reads; one entry per CDR3 protein. In the table there are some 1.8 million distinct CDR3 sequences, roughly two fifths of which are singletons. The specimen was blood. This receptor was obtained from a human donor in good health. The chain is built from TRBV6-5 and TRBJ1-2; D remains ambiguous. The CDR3 region is CASSYTGGGVGPYGYTF. The DNA for the CDR3 is TGTGCCAGCAGTTACACCGGTGGCGGTGTGGGCCCCTATGGCTACACCTTC.